These 24 T cell receptor beta chains were all obtained from the same sample, sequenced in a study of T cell responses to AZD1222 COVID-19 vaccine. Sequenced by immunoSEQ multiplex PCR; TCRdb stores in-frame clones only, minus some. The sample consists of roughly 200,000 clones, roughly nine tenths of them appearing once. The material sequenced was peripheral blood, taken 28 days after the second AZD1222 dose. These receptor sequences come from an adult who received the AZD1222 COVID-19 vaccine.

The chain links TRBV5-1 to TRBJ1-2; D may be TRBD1 (5 bases). Trimming shortened V by 0 bases and J by 3 bases, and 12 bases separated the two germline ends. The germline V gene encodes CDR1 SGHRS and CDR2 YFSETQ. The CDR3 covers 15 residues. This chain's CDR3 is CASSLDPGIDYGYTF. The CDR3 bases are TGCGCCAGCAGCTTGGACCCAGGGATTGACTATGGCTACACCTTC.

The genes are TRBV7-3 and TRBJ2-1; D uncertain. The CDR3 is 13 amino acids. Trimming cost V 5 bases and J 2 bases, with 7 bases left between them. In germline, CDR1 is SGHTA, CDR2 FQGTGA. The CDR3 DNA reads TGTGCCAGCAGCCTTTCAACCTACAATGAGCAGTTCTTC. Amino acid sequence: CASSLSTYNEQFF.

The rearrangement uses TRBV4-2 and TRBJ2-2; 9 nucleotides align to TRBD1. After removal of 4 bases from V and 3 bases from J, the junction contained 3 bases not matched to a gene. Per the germline V gene, CDR1 is LGHNA and CDR2 is YNFKEQ. The CDR3 has 15 amino acids. For the CDR3, the DNA is TGTGCCAGCAGCCGAACAGGGGGCGACACCGGGGAGCTGTTTTTT. Its protein product is CASSRTGGDTGELFF.

In the case of this clone: An end of the junction differs from the germline gene, which may be a read error. The chain has TRBV4-3 and TRBJ1-1; 7 bases line up with TRBD1. CDR3 length: 14 residues. CDR1 is LGHNA and CDR2 is YSLEER in the germline V gene. The CDR3 DNA is TGCGCCAGCAGTCAAGACAGGGAGTACACTGAAGCTTTCTTT. Its protein product is CASSQDREYTEAFF.

The chain couples TRBV19 to TRBJ2-1, with 9 bases identical to TRBD2. V was pared by 5 bases and J by 4 bases, with 12 bases of the junction left unmatched. Germline V lookup: CDR1 LNHDA, CDR2 SQIVND (reference sequence). CDR3 length: 17 residues. The DNA for the CDR3 is TGTGCCAGTAGTCCCAGCGACAGCGGGAGGATGTACAATGAGCAGTTCTTC. Its translation: CASSPSDSGRMYNEQFF.

The V call is TRBV28, the J call TRBJ1-1, with D unclear. Trimming cost V 9 bases and J 1 base, with 12 bases left between them. CDR1 is MDHEN and CDR2 is SYDVKM in the germline V gene. CDR3 length: 13 amino acids. Written as DNA, the CDR3 is TGTGCCAGTAGGTCGCGGTCGAACACTGAAGCTTTCTTT. Its protein product is CASRSRSNTEAFF.

This clone showed up just a few times. V usage is TRBV7-8 and J usage is TRBJ2-5; D gene unclear. The CDR3 spans 13 residues. Germline V gene sequence: CDR1 SGHVS, CDR2 FQNEAQ. Trimming left V 5 bases short and J 4 bases short, with 11 bases between. CDR3 region: CASSPLLGETQYF. CDR3 coding DNA: TGTGCCAGCAGCCCTTTGCTGGGAGAGACCCAGTACTTC.

The chain recombines TRBV9 with TRBJ2-6; 7 bases match TRBD1. Germline-derived CDR1 and CDR2 are SGDLS and YYNGEE. Trimming removed 4 bases from V and 0 bases from J; junction bases left unmatched: 7. The CDR3 covers 17 residues. The CDR3 sequence: CASSPLDRASGANVLTF. The CDR3 DNA is TGTGCCAGCAGCCCACTCGACAGGGCCTCTGGGGCCAACGTCCTGACTTTC. The whole variable domain, remainder taken from reference TRBV9 and TRBJ2-6, is DSGVTQTPKHLITATGQRVTLRCSPRSGDLSVYWYQQSLDQGLQFLIQYYNGEERAKGNILERFSAQQFPDLHSELNLSSLELGDSALYFCASSPLDRASGANVLTFGAGSRLTVL.

This chain connects TRBV5-5 to TRBJ1-5; D gene ambiguous. Germline V gene data show CDR1 as SGHKS and CDR2 as YYEKEE (reference sequence). Trimming removed 0 bases at V and 3 bases at J, with 7 bases between. This CDR3 is 14 amino acids long. The CDR3 DNA reads as TGTGCCAGCAGCTTGGGGCCCCCCAATCAGCCCCAGCATTTT. This gives the protein CASSLGPPNQPQHF.

This chain links TRBV4-1 with TRBJ2-7; TRBD2 agrees at 10 bases. The trim removed 1 base at V and 9 bases at J, leaving 9 bases unmatched. The length of the CDR3 is 15 residues. Germline-derived CDR1 and CDR2 are MGHRA and YSYEKL. The CDR3 DNA follows: TGCGCCAGCAGCCAAGGTCCTAGCGGGAGCTCTGGGCAGTACTTC. Residues: CASSQGPSGSSGQYF.

This clone has only a few counts. The chain is built from TRBV5-4 and TRBJ2-5, with D unclear. CDR1 and CDR2 from the germline V gene are SGHNT and YYREEE (reference sequence). The V gene lost 2 bases and the J gene lost 6 bases, with 5 bases spanning the gap. The length of the CDR3 is 11 residues. The CDR3 DNA reads TGTGCCAGCAGCTTTGAGAAGACCCAGTACTTC. Encoded protein: CASSFEKTQYF.

The rearrangement links TRBV10-3 to TRBJ2-7; 8 positions match TRBD1. CDR3 length: 11 residues. Trimming cost V 10 bases and J 6 bases; bases outside gene matches: 5. CDR1 and CDR2 (germline): ENHRY, SYGVKD. CDR3 coding DNA: TGTGCCACCCAGACAGGGGCCGAGCAGTACTTC. It yields the protein CATQTGAEQYF.

The chain is built from TRBV5-1 and TRBJ1-3; TRBD1 matches at 10 bases. The trim removed 0 bases at V and 2 bases at J, leaving 2 bases unmatched. This CDR3 contains 16 residues. The V gene's germline CDR1 is SGHRS and CDR2 YFSETQ. This CDR3 is CASSLEGQGTGNTIYF. Written as DNA, the CDR3 is TGCGCCAGCAGCTTGGAGGGACAGGGGACTGGAAACACCATATATTTT.

The chain employs TRBV10-3 and TRBJ2-1, with 12 bases matching TRBD1. Trimming took 2 bases from V and 6 from J; bases not matched to a gene: 5. Germline V gene data show CDR1 as ENHRY and CDR2 as SYGVKD. The CDR3 sequence is 16 residues long. The CDR3 region is CAISEVGQGAANEQFF. CDR3 DNA: TGTGCCATCAGTGAGGTGGGACAGGGGGCAGCCAATGAGCAGTTCTTC.

The J gene is TRBJ2-3, the V gene TRBV19; D might be TRBD2 (5 bases). Germline-derived CDR1 and CDR2 are LNHDA and SQIVND (reference sequence). This CDR3 has 17 amino acids. Trimming removed 5 bases at V and 0 bases at J, with 18 bases between. This CDR3 reads CASSPRTSSASTDTQYF. DNA of the CDR3: TGTGCCAGTAGTCCTCGTACTAGTTCAGCTAGCACAGATACGCAGTATTTT.

The chain joins TRBV29-1 to TRBJ2-1, with 7 bases matching TRBD1. The CDR3 loop spans 16 amino acids. V trimming: 1 base; J trimming: 3 bases; junction bases outside the gene matches: 9. In germline, CDR1 is SQVTM, CDR2 ANQGSEA. CDR3 protein: CSVEGSTGVDYNEQFF. The CDR3 nucleotides read TGCAGCGTTGAAGGATCAACAGGGGTCGACTACAATGAGCAGTTCTTC.

Regarding this clone: The junction differs from germline at one of its ends, possibly a read error. V gene TRBV7-7 combines with J gene TRBJ2-7; 10 nucleotides align to TRBD2. Looked up from germline, CDR1 is SSHAT and CDR2 is FNYEAQ (reference sequence). The CDR3 has 19 amino acids. CDR3: CASSPTNRGYSGRLYEQYF. The CDR3, as DNA: TGTGCTAGCAGCCCGACGAATCGGGGCTATAGCGGGAGGCTCTACGAGCAGTACTTC.

This clone was counted between two and nine times. The chain has TRBV19 and TRBJ1-2; D not resolved. CDR3 size: 13 residues. V shed 2 bases and J shed 7 bases, with 11 bases lying between them. Per germline, CDR1 LNHDA and CDR2 SQIVND (reference sequence). CDR3 protein: CASSIQPRGGYTF. CDR3 sequence (DNA): TGTGCCAGTAGTATACAACCTCGCGGTGGCTACACCTTC.

The table lists this clone with a few counts. This chain links TRBV5-6 with TRBJ1-4; D gene uncertain. Germline V gives CDR1 SGHDT, CDR2 YYEEEE. V was cut by 3 bases and J by 5 bases, with 8 bases left in between. The CDR3 has 13 amino acids. This chain's CDR3 is CASSCDTNEKLFF. CDR3 bases: TGTGCCAGCAGCTGTGACACGAATGAAAAACTGTTTTTT.

Comments on this clone: The same CDR3 arises from other DNA sequences in this sample as well. This chain joins TRBV7-2 and TRBJ1-1; possibly TRBD1 for D (5 bases). Germline loops: CDR1 SGHTA, CDR2 FQGNSA. The CDR3 length is 14 residues. V gave up 1 base and J gave up 2 bases, with 8 bases separating them. The CDR3 loop reads CASSLVGGNTEAFF. The CDR3, as DNA: TGTGCCAGCAGCTTAGTTGGGGGAAACACTGAAGCTTTCTTT.

The chain is built from TRBV6-6 and TRBJ2-1; D ambiguous. Germline CDR1 MNHNY, CDR2 SVGAGI (reference sequence). The CDR3 totals 12 residues. V was trimmed by 7 bases and J by 4 bases, leaving 8 bases between them. The CDR3, as DNA: TGTGCCAGCACTCCCGATTACAATGAGCAGTTCTTC. It is translated as CASTPDYNEQFF.

J is TRBJ2-5 and V is TRBV13; the match to TRBD2 covers 10 bases. Germline assignment: CDR1 PRHDT and CDR2 FYEKMQ (reference sequence). This CDR3 is built from 16 residues. Losses at the gene ends were 3 bases for V and 5 bases for J; bases not matched to a gene: 9. CDR3 nucleotide sequence: TGTGCCAGCAGCTTTAACAGCGGGAGGGCCTATGAGACCCAGTACTTC. Translation: CASSFNSGRAYETQYF.

This clone was observed once. The chain carries TRBV28 and TRBJ1-5, with TRBD1 identical over 11 bases. Germline lookup yields CDR1 MDHEN and CDR2 SYDVKM. The CDR3 totals 18 residues. V gave up 10 bases and J gave up 0 bases; unmatched junction bases: 14. CDR3 in amino acids: CAIRSGTGGGRSNQPQHF. The CDR3 DNA reads as TGTGCCATCCGTTCCGGGACAGGGGGTGGTCGTAGCAATCAGCCCCAGCATTTT. Using reference TRBV28 and TRBJ1-5 for the parts outside the CDR3, the full variable domain is DVKVTQSSRYLVKRTGEKVFLECVQDMDHENMFWYRQDPGLGLRLIYFSYDVKMKEKGDIPEGYSVSREKKERFSLILESASTNQTSMYLCAIRSGTGGGRSNQPQHFGDGTRLSIL.

The chain combines TRBV4-3 with TRBJ1-1; no definite D call. V lost 3 bases and J 10 bases, leaving 15 bases between the germline ends. CDR3 length: 13 amino acids. From germline, CDR1 is LGHNA and CDR2 YSLEER. The CDR3 DNA reads as TGCGCCAGCAGCCATACCAGCGGAATGGGAGCTTTCTTT. Its protein is CASSHTSGMGAFF.